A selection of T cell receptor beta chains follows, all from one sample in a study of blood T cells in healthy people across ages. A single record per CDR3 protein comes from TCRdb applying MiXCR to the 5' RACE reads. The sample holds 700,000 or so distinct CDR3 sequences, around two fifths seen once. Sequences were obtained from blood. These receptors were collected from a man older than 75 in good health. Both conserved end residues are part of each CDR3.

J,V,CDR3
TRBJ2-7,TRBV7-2,CASSLPLSYEQYF
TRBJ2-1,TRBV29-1,CSVETMELVGAYNEQFF
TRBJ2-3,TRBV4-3,CASSRGDTSGRDTQYF
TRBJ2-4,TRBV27,CASSLGPIGPWENIQYF
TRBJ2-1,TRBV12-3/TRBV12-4,CASRPDRVSYNEQFF
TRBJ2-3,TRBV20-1,CSAREGSGDTQYF
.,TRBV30,CACSPAGTREQYF
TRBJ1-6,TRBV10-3,CAISESARTSPLHF
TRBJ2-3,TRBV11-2,CASSLVAGVGTQYF
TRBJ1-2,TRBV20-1,CSARYRTDSNYGYTF
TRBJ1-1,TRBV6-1,CASHYGQRLSTEAFF
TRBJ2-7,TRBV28,CASRIGDLGEQYF
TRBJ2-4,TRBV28,CASSFLGLGLHAKNIQYF
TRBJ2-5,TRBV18,CASSPVRSETQYF
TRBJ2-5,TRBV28,CALRKETQYF
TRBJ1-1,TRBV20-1,CSTREGTFF
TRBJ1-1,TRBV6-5,CASSRRQMNTEAFF
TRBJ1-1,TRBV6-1,CASSPRTGASGGNTEAFF
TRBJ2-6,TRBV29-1,CSVGVLAGSGANVLTF
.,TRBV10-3,CAISESTLVGLGEQYF
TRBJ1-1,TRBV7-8,CASSFAIIRRGLDRSTEAFF
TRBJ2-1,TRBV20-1,CSARDGGKPSYNEQFF